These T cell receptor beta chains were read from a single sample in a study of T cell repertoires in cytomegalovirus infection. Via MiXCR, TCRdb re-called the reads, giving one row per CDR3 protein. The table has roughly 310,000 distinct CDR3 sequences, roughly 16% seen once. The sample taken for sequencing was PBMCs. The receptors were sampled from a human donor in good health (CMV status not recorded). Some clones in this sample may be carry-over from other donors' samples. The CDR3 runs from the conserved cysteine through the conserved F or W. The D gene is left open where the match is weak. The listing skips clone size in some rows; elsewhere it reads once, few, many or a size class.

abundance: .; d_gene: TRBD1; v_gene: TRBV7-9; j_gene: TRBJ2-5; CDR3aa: CASSPGDREMETQYF; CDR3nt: TGTGCCAGCAGCCCAGGGGACAGGGAGATGGAGACCCAGTACTTC
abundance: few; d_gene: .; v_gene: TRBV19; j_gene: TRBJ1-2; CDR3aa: CASSMGLNMNYGYTF; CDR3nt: TGTGCCAGTAGTATGGGGCTAAACATGAACTATGGCTACACCTTC
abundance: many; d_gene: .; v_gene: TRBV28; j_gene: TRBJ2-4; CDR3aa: CASSLYARAQIQYF; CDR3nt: TGTGCCAGCAGTTTATATGCCCGGGCCCAGATTCAGTACTTC
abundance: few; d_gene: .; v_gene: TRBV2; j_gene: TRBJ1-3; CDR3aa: CASSNSGATGNTIYF; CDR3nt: TGTGCCAGCAGTAATTCGGGAGCGACTGGAAACACCATATATTTT
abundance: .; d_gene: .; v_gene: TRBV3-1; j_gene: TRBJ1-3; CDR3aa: CASSQDIRGASGNTIYF; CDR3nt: TGTGCCAGCAGCCAAGACATACGAGGCGCCTCTGGAAACACCATATATTTT
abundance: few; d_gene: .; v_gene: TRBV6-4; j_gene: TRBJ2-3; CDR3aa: CASSATGGGTDTQYF; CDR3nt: TGTGCCAGCAGTGCGACGGGGGGCGGCACAGATACGCAGTATTTT
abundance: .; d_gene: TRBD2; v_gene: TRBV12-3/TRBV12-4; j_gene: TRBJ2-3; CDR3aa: CAGSTSGRDTQYF; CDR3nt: TGTGCCGGATCGACTAGCGGGAGGGATACGCAGTATTTT
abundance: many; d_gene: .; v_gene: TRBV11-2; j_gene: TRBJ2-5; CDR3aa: CASSLGLTGETQYF; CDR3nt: TGTGCCAGCAGCCTGGGCCTAACGGGGGAGACCCAGTACTTC
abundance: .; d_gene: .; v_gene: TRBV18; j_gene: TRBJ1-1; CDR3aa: CASSSARLNTEAFF; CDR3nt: TGTGCCAGCTCAAGCGCCCGATTGAACACTGAAGCTTTCTTT
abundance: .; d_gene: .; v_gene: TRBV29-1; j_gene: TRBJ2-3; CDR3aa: CSVDLDSTDTQYF; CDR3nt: TGCAGCGTCGACCTGGACTCGACAGATACGCAGTATTTT
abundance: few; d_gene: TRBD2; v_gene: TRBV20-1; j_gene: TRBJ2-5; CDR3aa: CSAPTFSGGAEKTQYF; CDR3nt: TGCAGTGCTCCAACTTTTAGCGGGGGGGCCGAAAAGACCCAGTACTTC
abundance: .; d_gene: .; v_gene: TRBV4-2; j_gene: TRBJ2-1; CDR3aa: CASSPPPNRSSYNEQFF; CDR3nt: TGTGCCAGCAGCCCCCCCCCAAACAGGAGCTCCTACAATGAGCAGTTCTTC
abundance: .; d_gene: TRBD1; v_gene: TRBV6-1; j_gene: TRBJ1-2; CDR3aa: CASSYHGQGGYGYTF; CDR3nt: TGTGCCAGCAGTTATCATGGACAGGGAGGCTATGGCTACACCTTC
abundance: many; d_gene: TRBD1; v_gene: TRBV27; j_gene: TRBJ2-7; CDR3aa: CASSLTRPGTGSGEQYF; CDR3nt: TGTGCCAGCAGTCTCACCCGACCGGGGACAGGGTCTGGCGAGCAGTACTTC
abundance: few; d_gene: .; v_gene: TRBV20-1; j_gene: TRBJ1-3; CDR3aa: CSARDAASGNTIYF; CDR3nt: TGCAGTGCTAGAGACGCCGCCTCTGGAAACACCATATATTTT
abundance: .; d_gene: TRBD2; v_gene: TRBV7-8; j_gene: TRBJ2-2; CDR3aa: CASASASGGIGAGELFF; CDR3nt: TGTGCCAGCGCCTCAGCAAGCGGGGGGATCGGGGCCGGGGAGCTGTTTTTT
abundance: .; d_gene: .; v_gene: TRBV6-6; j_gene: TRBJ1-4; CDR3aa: CASSPPGGNEKLFF; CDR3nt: TGTGCCAGCAGTCCTCCGGGGGGTAATGAAAAACTGTTTTTT
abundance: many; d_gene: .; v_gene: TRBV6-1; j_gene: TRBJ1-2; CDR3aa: CASSELAGAGVVGYTF; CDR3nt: TGTGCCAGCAGTGAACTGGCAGGCGCTGGGGTGGTCGGCTACACCTTC
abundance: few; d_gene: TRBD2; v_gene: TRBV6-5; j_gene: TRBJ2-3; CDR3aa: CASSYARGGLQYF; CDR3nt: TGTGCCAGCAGTTACGCCCGCGGGGGGTTGCAGTATTTT
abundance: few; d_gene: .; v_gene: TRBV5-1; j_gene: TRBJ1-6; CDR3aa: CASSIGTADYNSPLHF; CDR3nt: TGCGCCAGCAGCATTGGGACGGCTGACTATAATTCACCCCTCCACTTT
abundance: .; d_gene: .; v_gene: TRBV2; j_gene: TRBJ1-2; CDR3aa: CASIPDSSGGYTF; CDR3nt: TGTGCCAGCATTCCTGACAGTTCGGGAGGCTACACCTTC
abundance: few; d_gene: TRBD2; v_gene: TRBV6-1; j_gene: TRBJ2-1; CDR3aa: CASSVSSGAYNEQFF; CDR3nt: TGTGCCAGCAGTGTGTCTAGCGGGGCCTACAATGAGCAGTTCTTC
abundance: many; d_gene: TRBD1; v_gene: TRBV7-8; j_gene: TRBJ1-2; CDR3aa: CASSLARDSVYGYTF; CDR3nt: TGTGCCAGCAGCTTAGCAAGGGACAGCGTCTATGGCTACACCTTC